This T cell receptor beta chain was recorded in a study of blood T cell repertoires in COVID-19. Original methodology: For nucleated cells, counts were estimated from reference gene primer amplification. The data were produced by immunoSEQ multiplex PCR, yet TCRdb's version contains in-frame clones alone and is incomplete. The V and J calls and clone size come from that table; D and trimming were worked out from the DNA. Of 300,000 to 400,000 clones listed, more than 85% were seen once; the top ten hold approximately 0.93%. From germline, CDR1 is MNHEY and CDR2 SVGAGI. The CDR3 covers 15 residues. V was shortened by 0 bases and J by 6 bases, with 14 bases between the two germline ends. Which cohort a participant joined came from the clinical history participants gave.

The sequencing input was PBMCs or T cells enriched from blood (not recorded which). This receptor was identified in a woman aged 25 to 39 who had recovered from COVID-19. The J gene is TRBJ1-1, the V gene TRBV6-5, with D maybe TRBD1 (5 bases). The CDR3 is CASSYSSGRTPEAFF. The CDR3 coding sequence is TGTGCCAGCAGTTACTCTTCAGGGAGGACCCCTGAAGCTTTCTTT.